The clone carrying this T cell receptor (beta chain) occurred many times. V shed 4 bases and J shed 1 base, with 11 bases lying between them. Germline CDR1 and CDR2: SGHRS and YFSETQ. The CDR3 is 14 residues long. TRAV- and TRBV-specific primers were used for first-strand cDNA, which covered alpha and beta chains. A constant-region primer paired with the V-primer adapter amplified TCRs over roughly 18 PCR cycles. TCRdb fed the reads into MiXCR, producing one record per CDR3 protein. The sample holds nearly 95,000 distinct CDR3 sequences, 9.4% seen once. Time point noted: before trial treatment. Low-dose radiotherapy, low-dose cyclophosphamide, aspirin, ipilimumab and nivolumab were all given to the donors. Eligibility was restricted to patients presenting with advanced solid tumors that lacked tumor-infiltrating lymphocytes. The sample comes from a study of low-dose radiotherapy and immunotherapy resistance in tumors. As for the study in general: Fractions of 0.5 Gy went to Cohort 1 every 2 weeks, totaling 6.5 Gy. Doses delivered to Cohort 2 were 1 Gy per fraction every two weeks, amounting to 13 Gy over 26 weeks.

This receptor was taken from a male donor with prostate cancer. The V gene is TRBV5-1, the J gene TRBJ2-5; unclear D gene. Sequences were derived from PBMCs, sampled before treatment. The CDR3 DNA reads TGCGCCAGCAGCCCTGGACGGACCCAAGAGACCCAGTACTTC. Translating it yields CASSPGRTQETQYF.